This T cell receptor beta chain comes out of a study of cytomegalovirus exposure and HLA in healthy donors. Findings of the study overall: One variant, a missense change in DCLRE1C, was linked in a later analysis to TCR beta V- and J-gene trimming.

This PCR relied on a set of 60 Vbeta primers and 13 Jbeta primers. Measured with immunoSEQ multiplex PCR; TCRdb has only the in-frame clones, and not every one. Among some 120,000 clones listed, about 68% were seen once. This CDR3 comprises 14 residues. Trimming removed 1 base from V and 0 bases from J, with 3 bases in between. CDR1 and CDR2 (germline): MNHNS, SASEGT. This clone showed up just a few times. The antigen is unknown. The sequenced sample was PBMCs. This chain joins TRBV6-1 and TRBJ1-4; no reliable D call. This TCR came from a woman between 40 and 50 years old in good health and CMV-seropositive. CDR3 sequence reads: CASSEVATNEKLFF. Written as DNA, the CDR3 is TGTGCCAGCAGTGAAGTCGCAACTAATGAAAAACTGTTTTTT.